This T cell receptor (beta chain) was profiled in a study of lymphopenia after photon versus proton radiotherapy. Study findings and constraints: Under photons, naive T cells and diversity fell while effector/memory populations rose. Survival link was tested only in deceased patients; proton benefit remains a possibility.

V lost 1 base and J lost 0, with 10 bases in between. Germline V gene data show CDR1 as MNHEY and CDR2 as SVGAGI. This CDR3 has 16 amino acids. Concerning this clone: Its specificity is unknown.

TCRdb keeps only in-frame clones here, not all; method: immunoSEQ multiplex PCR. This sample has approximately 170,000 clones, with 88% found just once. This specimen consisted of peripheral blood, obtained from a patient treated with photon-based radiotherapy. The TCR comes from a man aged 45-65 years with gastric cancer. This chain joins TRBV6-5 and TRBJ1-5; a weak D match, TRBD1 (5 bases). DNA for the CDR3: TGTGCCAGCAGTTACTGGGGGGTACATAGCAATCAGCCCCAGCATTTT. Amino acids: CASSYWGVHSNQPQHF.